This T cell receptor beta chain emerged from a study of blood T cell repertoires in COVID-19 (dated by TCRdb to 2018 to 2020). Notes on the research overall: Samples covering the acute and convalescent phases of COVID-19 were provided by collaborators in the United States, Italy and Spain. The prospective study material was composed of cDNA or gDNA derived from T cells, B-cell-depleted T cells, or PBMCs. Subjects who had been exposed to COVID-19, were actively infected with it, or had recovered from it provided the deeply sampled blood TCRbeta repertoires that made up the dataset. A freely available public database, intended as a resource for researchers studying the immune response to SARS-CoV-2, is where the repertoires were released. The samples were drawn from two sources: the first 160 participants of the ongoing ImmuneRACE study, and 1,254 subjects contributed by 6 global collaborators. Nearly every sample came with metadata listing a de-identified subject ID, COVID-19 status, age in years and sex. Where HLA class I and class II types were available, the types were taken from metadata supplied by the sample provider, not from assay-based typing.

There are 15 amino acids in the CDR3, from cysteine to phenylalanine inclusive. Just the 45-base CDR3 DNA is kept, in frame starting at base 1. The germline V gene supplies CDR1 SGDLS and CDR2 YYNGEE. The germline ends are 9 bases apart after V is trimmed by 1 base and J by 0 bases. The collaborating institutions used their own protocols to collect whole blood in K2EDTA tubes. Collaborator samples were shipped for TCRbeta analysis as frozen whole blood, isolated PBMCs, or DNA extracted from either sample type. The study at large found these results: How much clinical and demographic metadata was included differed by source and by participant, and the metadata was provided uncurated.

Concerning this clone itself: The antigen it binds to is not known. The sample holds no much larger clone one base away, and base qualities are not on file.

The immunoSEQ Assay, a bias-controlled multiplex PCR, was used to amplify TCRbeta CDR3 regions from genomic DNA. The authors' pipeline ran thus. Within the assay, amplification of reference gene primers was used to estimate how many nucleated cells each sample contained. To quantify the absolute abundance of each unique TCRbeta CDR3 rearrangement, sequence reads were collapsed and filtered. For each sample, productive Simpson clonality was calculated as the square root of Simpson's diversity index over productive rearrangements. TCRdb carries this immuneACCESS record with in-frame sequences only. Its versions omit some clonotypes, under half of them owing to an unresolved V gene in the studies checked, with the rest unexplained. The V and J calls and the clone size are those of that table, but D and trimming were determined from the DNA. A total of approximately 29,000 clones appear in this sample, about 78% of them only once. The ten biggest clones cover 21% of the sample.

Sequenced: peripheral blood. The receptor was isolated from a boy aged 2-9 years with active or convalescent COVID-19. Recombination linked TRBV9 to TRBJ2-3; the D gene cannot be named for sure. Read as DNA, the sequence is TGTGCCAGCAGCGTAAGTCCCAGTAGCACAGATACGCAGTATTTT. Its coded protein is CASSVSPSSTDTQYF.